The rows below give T cell receptor beta chains drawn from one sample of a study of shared clonotypes between healthy human individuals. Sequenced by immunoSEQ multiplex PCR; TCRdb stores in-frame clones only, minus some. The sample shows hundreds of thousands of clones, roughly 92% of them seen only once. Source material: naive CD8+ T cells sorted from blood. The receptor source for this set is a young man in good health. Each CDR3 is given with its conserved first and last residue. The D gene is left open where the match is weak. Size is stated for part of the rows, as once, few or many counts, or as a class when the clone is expanded.

J gene: TRBJ2-1; clone size: .; D gene: .; V gene: TRBV9; CDR3 protein: CASRSGASNEQFF; CDR3 DNA: TGTGCCAGCAGGTCCGGGGCGTCTAATGAGCAGTTCTTC
J gene: TRBJ1-1; clone size: once; D gene: .; V gene: TRBV5-1; CDR3 protein: CASSLMGPENTEAFF; CDR3 DNA: TGCGCCAGCAGCCTGATGGGGCCGGAGAACACTGAAGCTTTCTTT
J gene: TRBJ2-7; clone size: .; D gene: .; V gene: TRBV27; CDR3 protein: CASSLSLLQVGGEQYF; CDR3 DNA: TGTGCCAGCAGTTTATCTCTTCTACAGGTGGGGGGCGAGCAGTACTTC
J gene: TRBJ2-2; clone size: .; D gene: .; V gene: TRBV7-9; CDR3 protein: CASSLRDGPQGTGELFF; CDR3 DNA: TGTGCCAGCAGCTTACGGGACGGACCCCAAGGCACCGGGGAGCTGTTTTTT
J gene: TRBJ2-7; clone size: .; D gene: .; V gene: TRBV4-2; CDR3 protein: CASSQSEAGLYEQYF; CDR3 DNA: TGTGCCAGCAGCCAATCCGAGGCAGGCCTCTACGAGCAGTACTTC
J gene: TRBJ2-1; clone size: .; D gene: TRBD2; V gene: TRBV15; CDR3 protein: CATVTSGTYNEQFF; CDR3 DNA: TGTGCCACCGTTACTAGCGGGACCTACAATGAGCAGTTCTTC
J gene: TRBJ1-1; clone size: .; D gene: .; V gene: TRBV2; CDR3 protein: CASSLGRVILENTEAFF; CDR3 DNA: TGTGCCAGCTCCCTAGGCAGGGTTATTTTGGAGAACACTGAAGCTTTCTTT
J gene: TRBJ2-7; clone size: .; D gene: .; V gene: TRBV28; CDR3 protein: CASSPIGVIYEQYF; CDR3 DNA: TGTGCCAGCAGCCCCATCGGGGTGATCTACGAGCAGTACTTC
J gene: TRBJ2-1; clone size: .; D gene: TRBD2; V gene: TRBV11-2; CDR3 protein: CASSLDMVSGRKGNEQFF; CDR3 DNA: TGTGCCAGCAGCTTAGATATGGTCAGCGGGAGGAAGGGCAATGAGCAGTTCTTC
J gene: TRBJ2-7; clone size: .; D gene: .; V gene: TRBV15; CDR3 protein: CATSRDRGSGLGHEQYF; CDR3 DNA: TGTGCCACCAGCAGAGATCGTGGTTCCGGCCTTGGCCACGAGCAGTACTTC
J gene: TRBJ2-1; clone size: .; D gene: TRBD1; V gene: TRBV27; CDR3 protein: CASSSQDRGLSNEQFF; CDR3 DNA: TGTGCCAGCAGTTCCCAGGACAGGGGGCTCTCCAATGAGCAGTTCTTC
J gene: TRBJ2-1; clone size: .; D gene: TRBD2; V gene: TRBV9; CDR3 protein: CASSATAGLAGVEQFF; CDR3 DNA: TGTGCCAGCAGCGCTACCGCGGGACTAGCGGGAGTCGAGCAGTTCTTC
J gene: TRBJ2-4; clone size: .; D gene: .; V gene: TRBV6-5; CDR3 protein: CASSQSGFGKNIQYF; CDR3 DNA: TGTGCCAGCAGTCAGAGCGGTTTCGGCAAAAACATTCAGTACTTC
J gene: TRBJ2-7; clone size: .; D gene: .; V gene: TRBV6-6; CDR3 protein: CASSYSNYEQYF; CDR3 DNA: TGTGCCAGCAGTTACTCGAACTACGAGCAGTACTTC
J gene: TRBJ2-1; clone size: .; D gene: .; V gene: TRBV7-9; CDR3 protein: CASSSGEGMHNEQFF; CDR3 DNA: TGTGCCAGCAGCTCAGGTGAGGGGATGCACAATGAGCAGTTCTTC
J gene: TRBJ1-2; clone size: .; D gene: TRBD1; V gene: TRBV7-4; CDR3 protein: CASRIRGFYGYTF; CDR3 DNA: TGTGCCAGCAGAATCAGGGGGTTCTATGGCTACACCTTC
J gene: TRBJ2-3; clone size: .; D gene: .; V gene: TRBV7-2; CDR3 protein: CASSLVPRTDTQYF; CDR3 DNA: TGTGCCAGCAGCTTAGTTCCCCGCACAGATACGCAGTATTTT
J gene: TRBJ2-6; clone size: .; D gene: .; V gene: TRBV7-9; CDR3 protein: CASSPLLRDTSSGANVLTF; CDR3 DNA: TGTGCCAGCAGCCCCCTTTTGCGGGACACCTCCTCTGGGGCCAACGTCCTGACTTTC
J gene: TRBJ2-7; clone size: .; D gene: TRBD2; V gene: TRBV7-9; CDR3 protein: CASGKLSGDDYEQYF; CDR3 DNA: TGTGCCAGCGGCAAACTAAGCGGGGACGACTACGAGCAGTACTTC
J gene: TRBJ2-1; clone size: .; D gene: TRBD2; V gene: TRBV4-1; CDR3 protein: CASSQDPPLAGYNEQFF; CDR3 DNA: TGCGCCAGCAGCCAAGACCCCCCACTAGCGGGCTACAATGAGCAGTTCTTC
J gene: TRBJ2-3; clone size: .; D gene: .; V gene: TRBV11-2; CDR3 protein: CASSLVGDTQYF; CDR3 DNA: TGTGCCAGCAGCTTAGTTGGTGATACGCAGTATTTT
J gene: TRBJ2-3; clone size: .; D gene: TRBD2; V gene: TRBV27; CDR3 protein: CASSWGLAGGGDTQYF; CDR3 DNA: TGTGCCAGCAGTTGGGGACTAGCGGGAGGTGGCGATACGCAGTATTTT
J gene: TRBJ2-1; clone size: .; D gene: TRBD2; V gene: TRBV27; CDR3 protein: CASSASGNYNEQFF; CDR3 DNA: TGTGCCAGCAGTGCTAGCGGGAACTACAATGAGCAGTTCTTC
J gene: TRBJ2-7; clone size: .; D gene: .; V gene: TRBV15; CDR3 protein: CATSRDTGIAYEQYF; CDR3 DNA: TGTGCCACCAGCAGAGATACGGGGATTGCCTACGAGCAGTACTTC
J gene: TRBJ2-3; clone size: .; D gene: .; V gene: TRBV27; CDR3 protein: CASSFRETSTDTQYF; CDR3 DNA: TGTGCCAGCAGTTTTAGAGAGACTAGTACAGATACGCAGTATTTT
J gene: TRBJ2-7; clone size: .; D gene: TRBD2; V gene: TRBV11-2; CDR3 protein: CASSLTSGSYEQYF; CDR3 DNA: TGTGCCAGCAGCTTGACTAGCGGCTCCTACGAGCAGTACTTC
J gene: TRBJ2-1; clone size: once; D gene: TRBD1; V gene: TRBV2; CDR3 protein: CASSDTGQGYNEQFF; CDR3 DNA: TGTGCCAGCAGTGATACGGGACAGGGTTACAATGAGCAGTTCTTC
J gene: TRBJ2-3; clone size: .; D gene: .; V gene: TRBV14; CDR3 protein: CASSQVLVDTQYF; CDR3 DNA: TGTGCCAGCAGCCAAGTACTCGTAGATACGCAGTATTTT
J gene: TRBJ2-7; clone size: few; D gene: .; V gene: TRBV27; CDR3 protein: CASSPGVAEQYF; CDR3 DNA: TGTGCCAGCAGTCCGGGAGTAGCCGAGCAGTACTTC
J gene: TRBJ2-1; clone size: .; D gene: TRBD2; V gene: TRBV9; CDR3 protein: CASSVRTSGSDPTYNEQFF; CDR3 DNA: TGTGCCAGCAGCGTCCGGACTAGCGGTTCCGACCCGACCTACAATGAGCAGTTCTTC
J gene: TRBJ2-5; clone size: .; D gene: .; V gene: TRBV11-2; CDR3 protein: CASRGLSGLESRETQYF; CDR3 DNA: TGTGCCAGCAGGGGACTTTCGGGGTTAGAGTCGCGAGAGACCCAGTACTTC
J gene: TRBJ1-4; clone size: once; D gene: .; V gene: TRBV28; CDR3 protein: CASSILGGLFNEKLFF; CDR3 DNA: TGTGCCAGCAGCATATTGGGGGGCCTCTTTAATGAAAAACTGTTTTTT
J gene: TRBJ2-7; clone size: once; D gene: TRBD1; V gene: TRBV7-9; CDR3 protein: CASSLARDRVLSSYEQYF; CDR3 DNA: TGTGCCAGCAGCTTAGCCCGGGACAGGGTGTTAAGCTCCTACGAGCAGTACTTC
J gene: TRBJ2-3; clone size: .; D gene: TRBD1; V gene: TRBV5-1; CDR3 protein: CASSLAIGTGGTDTQYF; CDR3 DNA: TGCGCCAGCAGCTTGGCAATCGGGACAGGGGGTACAGATACGCAGTATTTT
J gene: TRBJ1-1; clone size: .; D gene: .; V gene: TRBV28; CDR3 protein: CASIVSWPNTEAFF; CDR3 DNA: TGTGCCAGCATCGTGTCTTGGCCGAACACTGAAGCTTTCTTT
J gene: TRBJ2-7; clone size: once; D gene: TRBD1; V gene: TRBV6-5; CDR3 protein: CASSPGTGIYEQYF; CDR3 DNA: TGTGCCAGCAGTCCTGGGACAGGGATCTACGAGCAGTACTTC
J gene: TRBJ2-5; clone size: few; D gene: .; V gene: TRBV12-5; CDR3 protein: CASGLGGGETQYF; CDR3 DNA: TGTGCTAGTGGTTTGGGGGGCGGGGAGACCCAGTACTTC
J gene: TRBJ2-7; clone size: .; D gene: .; V gene: TRBV28; CDR3 protein: CASSFIGTYEQYF; CDR3 DNA: TGTGCCAGCAGTTTCATAGGAACCTACGAGCAGTACTTC
J gene: TRBJ1-2; clone size: .; D gene: .; V gene: TRBV27; CDR3 protein: CASRGGLRDQANYGYTF; CDR3 DNA: TGTGCCAGCAGGGGAGGACTCCGGGACCAAGCTAACTATGGCTACACCTTC
J gene: TRBJ2-7; clone size: .; D gene: TRBD2; V gene: TRBV7-2; CDR3 protein: CASSPTPLAGGPPYEQYF; CDR3 DNA: TGTGCCAGCAGCCCGACCCCACTAGCGGGAGGGCCGCCCTACGAGCAGTACTTC
J gene: TRBJ2-7; clone size: .; D gene: TRBD1; V gene: TRBV7-8; CDR3 protein: CASSWDSSYEQYF; CDR3 DNA: TGTGCCAGCAGCTGGGACAGCTCCTACGAGCAGTACTTC
J gene: TRBJ2-3; clone size: once; D gene: .; V gene: TRBV5-4; CDR3 protein: CASSLRAESTDTQYF; CDR3 DNA: TGTGCCAGCAGCTTGAGGGCGGAGAGCACAGATACGCAGTATTTT
J gene: TRBJ2-3; clone size: once; D gene: TRBD2; V gene: TRBV5-1; CDR3 protein: CASSLSGLAGEDTQYF; CDR3 DNA: TGCGCCAGCAGCTTGTCGGGACTAGCGGGAGAAGATACGCAGTATTTT
J gene: TRBJ2-2; clone size: .; D gene: TRBD2; V gene: TRBV28; CDR3 protein: CASSTPGTSQVGELFF; CDR3 DNA: TGTGCCAGCAGTACTCCCGGGACTAGTCAGGTCGGGGAGCTGTTTTTT
J gene: TRBJ2-3; clone size: .; D gene: TRBD1; V gene: TRBV7-9; CDR3 protein: CARSHDRGKLRDTDTQYF; CDR3 DNA: TGTGCCAGAAGCCACGACAGGGGGAAACTTCGAGACACAGATACGCAGTATTTT
J gene: TRBJ2-3; clone size: .; D gene: TRBD2; V gene: TRBV7-6; CDR3 protein: CASTSFPSGSTSDTQYF; CDR3 DNA: TGTGCCAGCACCTCTTTTCCGAGCGGGAGCACCTCAGATACGCAGTATTTT
J gene: TRBJ2-7; clone size: .; D gene: .; V gene: TRBV7-9; CDR3 protein: CASSSDLLEQYF; CDR3 DNA: TGTGCCAGCAGCTCCGATCTTTTGGAGCAGTACTTC